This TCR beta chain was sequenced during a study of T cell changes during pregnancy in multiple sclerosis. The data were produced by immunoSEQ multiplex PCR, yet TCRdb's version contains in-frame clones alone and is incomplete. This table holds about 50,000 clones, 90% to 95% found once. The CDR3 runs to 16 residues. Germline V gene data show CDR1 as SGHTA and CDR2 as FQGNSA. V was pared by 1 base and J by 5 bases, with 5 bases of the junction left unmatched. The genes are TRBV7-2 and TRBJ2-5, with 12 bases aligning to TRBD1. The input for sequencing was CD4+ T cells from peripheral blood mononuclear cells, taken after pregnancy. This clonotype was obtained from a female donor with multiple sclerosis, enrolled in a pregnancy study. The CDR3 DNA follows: TGTGCCAGCAGCTTAGTAGGGACAGGGGGCGGGGAGACCCAGTACTTC. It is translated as CASSLVGTGGGETQYF.